A single sample is the source of the 23 T cell receptor delta chains below, sequenced in a study of gamma-delta chains in newborns, infants, children. TCRdb reapplied CATT to the reads. Found here are 9,000 to 13,000 delta-chain clones, approximately 9% of them singletons; the top ten hold roughly 3.8%. Sequencing used blood. Source of these receptors: a child who was a newborn, infant or young child, either healthy, febrile or measles-vaccinated (not recorded which).

DNA of the CDR3: TGTGCCTGTGACACGTTGGGGGCTGCTCCGAACACCGATAAACTCATCTTT. This gives the protein CACDTLGAAPNTDKLIF. The chain carries TRDV2 and TRDJ1; TRDD3 is a possible D gene (6 bases). This CDR3 has 17 residues. Deletions cut 1 base from V and 0 bases from J, with 17 bases between. Germline loops: CDR1 GEAIGNYY, CDR2 EKD.

This clone has more than one count but fewer than ten. The CDR3 sequence is CACDTVALEGPDKLIF. DNA of the CDR3: TGTGCCTGTGACACCGTGGCGTTGGAGGGCCCCGATAAACTCATCTTT. This sequence joins TRDV2 and TRDJ1; D not certain. This CDR3 region has 16 residues. Trimming cost V 0 bases and J 3 bases, with 16 bases left between them. Germline V gene data show CDR1 as GEAIGNYY and CDR2 as EKD.

This clone appeared a few times. The chain employs TRDV2 and TRDJ3, with 11 bases aligning to TRDD3. Germline V CDR1 and CDR2: GEAIGNYY, EKD. This CDR3 comprises 20 residues. V was pared by 3 bases and J by 0 bases, with 9 bases of the junction left unmatched. In nucleotides, the CDR3 is TGTGCCTGTGACTATATACTGGGGGATAACCGCTCCTGGGACACCCGACAGATGTTTTTC. Its protein is CACDYILGDNRSWDTRQMFF.

This clone occurred a few times. Germline is not matched at one junction end, which may reflect a read error. This rearrangement joins TRDV2 to TRDJ1, with TRDD3 matching over 9 bases. Germline CDR1 reads GEAIGNYY; CDR2 reads EKD. This CDR3 region has 18 residues. CDR3 amino acids: CACDSLGDIWGDTDKLIF. The CDR3 nucleotides read TGTGCCTGTGACAGCTTGGGGGATATTTGGGGCGACACCGATAAACTCATCTTC.

This clone was seen more than once but under ten times. This chain connects TRDV2 to TRDJ3; 12 bases match TRDD3. Germline V gene lookup returns CDR1 GEAIGNYY and CDR2 EKD. The CDR3 length is 22 residues. Trimming took 3 bases from V and 1 from J; bases not matched to a gene: 15. In DNA form, the CDR3 reads TGTGCCTGTGACCGCGTACTGGGGGATACTCGCGCGGCATCCTGGGACACCCGACAGATGTTTTTC. Amino acids: CACDRVLGDTRAASWDTRQMFF.

This clone qualifies as medium-sized. V and J are TRDV2 and TRDJ1, with TRDD3 identical over 10 bases. V shed 4 bases and J 9 bases; nucleotides not matched to a gene: 10. Per germline, CDR1 GEAIGNYY and CDR2 EKD. The CDR3 is 14 amino acids. This chain's CDR3 is CACDLLGDPRELIF. CDR3 DNA: TGTGCCTGTGATTTACTGGGGGATCCCCGGGAACTCATCTTT.

V and J are TRDV2 and TRDJ1, with a weak D call TRDD3 (6 bases). The germline V and J ends were trimmed by 0 bases and 0 bases, with 16 bases remaining between them. This CDR3 contains 17 residues. Germline CDR1 is GEAIGNYY and CDR2 is EKD. The CDR3 loop reads CACDTILGGKDTDKLIF. The CDR3 region has the DNA TGTGCCTGTGACACCATTCTCGGGGGGAAAGACACCGATAAACTCATCTTT.

This clone was seen a handful of times. V is TRDV2 and J is TRDJ1, with 8 bases aligning to TRDD3. Germline assignment: CDR1 GEAIGNYY and CDR2 EKD. V trimming: 4 bases; J trimming: 3 bases; junction bases outside the gene matches: 12. The CDR3 sequence is 16 residues long. The CDR3 DNA follows: TGTGCCTGTGAAGGACTGGGGGCTAAGTCGGCCGATAAACTCATCTTT. This codes for CACEGLGAKSADKLIF.

This clone turned up a few times. This sample includes further DNA sequences coding for the same CDR3. The chain carries TRDV2 and TRDJ1; D may be TRDD3 (6 bases). The V and J ends lost 1 base and 0 bases respectively, with 17 bases between them. The V gene's germline CDR1 is GEAIGNYY and CDR2 EKD. This CDR3 is 17 amino acids long. CDR3 residues: CACDTLGGSSYTDKLIF. The CDR3 nucleotides read TGTGCCTGTGACACTCTTGGGGGCTCTTCTTACACCGATAAACTCATCTTT.

The rearrangement joins TRDV2 to TRDJ1; D may be TRDD3 (5 bases). Deletions cut 0 bases from V and 2 bases from J, with 12 bases between. The CDR3 runs to 15 residues. Germline loops: CDR1 GEAIGNYY, CDR2 EKD. CDR3 residues: CACDTWGGRTDKLIF. DNA for the CDR3: TGTGCCTGTGACACCTGGGGAGGGAGGACCGATAAACTCATCTTT.

The J gene corresponds to TRDJ1; a V gene call is absent; the table calls TRDD3, which could not be checked here. The CDR3 is 20 residues long. The CDR3 DNA reads TGTGCCTGTGACCCCCTGACTGGGGGATACTACCTAATGGACACCGATAAACTCATCTTT. It codes for CACDPLTGGYYLMDTDKLIF.

Sample share makes this clone medium-sized. CDR3 residues: CACDPAGDLSDGSWDTRQMFF. CDR3 sequence (DNA): TGTGCCTGTGACCCCGCTGGGGACCTCTCGGATGGCTCCTGGGACACCCGACAGATGTTTTTC. The genes are TRDV2 and TRDJ3; D is perhaps TRDD3 (6 bases). The CDR3 is 21 residues long. The germline gives CDR1 GEAIGNYY, CDR2 EKD. V lost 3 bases and J 0 bases, leaving 23 bases between the germline ends.

There are a few counts of this clone. The chain carries TRDV2 and TRDJ1; D remains ambiguous. The CDR3 contains 15 residues. Between the trimmed V and J ends, which lost 0 bases and 0 bases, there was a span of 10 bases. CDR1 is GEAIGNYY, CDR2 EKD, per germline. CDR3 residues: CACDTVEGYTDKLIF. The CDR3 DNA is TGTGCCTGTGACACCGTAGAGGGTTACACCGATAAACTCATCTTT.

This clone has a handful of counts. One end of the junction fails to match germline, which may point to a read error. Other DNA sequences in this sample translate to the same CDR3. This chain links TRDV2 with TRDJ1; D is perhaps TRDD3 (5 bases). The germline V gene encodes CDR1 GEAIGNYY and CDR2 EKD. This CDR3 has 14 amino acids. CDR3 loop: CACDAVVGTDKLIF. CDR3 DNA: TGCGCCTGTGACGCTGTTGTGGGGACCGATAAACTCATCTTT.

This clone has a handful of counts. The CDR3 DNA follows: TGTGCCTGTGACGCAGTACTGGGGGATACCGGCACCGATAAACTCATCTTT. Translation gives CACDAVLGDTGTDKLIF. The gene calls are TRDV2 and TRDJ1; 12 nucleotides match TRDD3. The CDR3 consists of 17 residues. The V and J ends lost 3 bases and 1 base, in that order; junction bases with no gene match: 8. Germline CDR1 reads GEAIGNYY; CDR2 reads EKD.

This clone has a handful of counts. Other nucleotide sequences in the sample specify the same CDR3. The chain links TRDV2 to TRDJ1, with D perhaps matching TRDD3 (6 bases). V lost 2 bases to trimming and J lost 0 bases, with 9 bases between them. This CDR3 has 14 amino acids. CDR1 GEAIGNYY and CDR2 EKD come from the germline V gene. The CDR3 is CACDKWGYTDKLIF. The DNA for the CDR3 is TGTGCCTGTGACAAATGGGGGTACACCGATAAACTCATCTTT.

V usage is TRDV2 and J usage is TRDJ1; D perhaps matches TRDD3 (5 bases). Germline-derived CDR1 and CDR2 are GEAIGNYY and EKD. The V gene lost 3 bases and the J gene lost 0 bases, with 19 bases spanning the gap. The length of the CDR3 is 17 residues. DNA for the CDR3: TGTGCCTGTGACCCCATGGGGCTATCCCTGTACACCGATAAACTCATCTTT. Translating it yields CACDPMGLSLYTDKLIF.

Within the sample, this clone is medium-sized. The same CDR3 also results from other DNA sequences found in this sample. The V gene is TRDV2, the J gene TRDJ3, with a tentative D call TRDD3 (6 bases). The CDR3 covers 17 residues. V dropped 0 bases and J dropped 0 bases, with 8 bases sitting between them. The germline V gene has CDR1 GEAIGNYY and CDR2 EKD. DNA of the CDR3: TGTGCCTGTGACACCGTACTGGGCTCCTGGGACACCCGACAGATGTTTTTC. This encodes CACDTVLGSWDTRQMFF.

The chain employs TRDV2 and TRDJ1; 10 nucleotides match TRDD3. This CDR3 has 18 residues. The germline V gene has CDR1 GEAIGNYY and CDR2 EKD. V dropped 3 bases and J dropped 0; count of bases not matched to a gene: 12. CDR3 sequence: CACDAVLGDTSYTDKLIF. The DNA for the CDR3 is TGTGCCTGTGACGCCGTATTGGGGGATACTTCGTACACCGATAAACTCATCTTT.

The chain couples TRDV2 to TRDJ1, with 8 bases matching TRDD3. With V trimmed by 2 bases and J by 1 base, 5 bases remained unmatched. This CDR3 is built from 15 residues. Germline CDR1 reads GEAIGNYY; CDR2 reads EKD. The CDR3 loop reads CACDKLGVITDKLIF. CDR3 DNA sequence: TGTGCCTGTGACAAACTGGGGGTTATCACCGATAAACTCATCTTT.

The V gene is TRDV2, the J gene TRDJ1, with D perhaps TRDD2 or TRDD3 (6 bases each). No J gene is reported in TCRdb; it was inferred here by comparing the DNA with germline. Trimming took 0 bases from V and 0 from J, leaving 22 bases between them. CDR1 is GEAIGNYY, CDR2 EKD, per germline. The CDR3 consists of 19 residues. The CDR3 loop is CACDTPFPSAGDYTDKLIF. CDR3 bases: TGTGCCTGTGACACCCCCTTTCCTAGCGCTGGGGATTACACCGATAAACTCATCTTT.

The chain couples TRDV2 to TRDJ1, with D uncertain. This CDR3 comprises 14 residues. Germline V gene data show CDR1 as GEAIGNYY and CDR2 as EKD. With 0 bases removed from V and 4 bases from J, the gap between germline ends came to 11 bases. The CDR3 region has the DNA TGTGCCTGTGACACCGTACCCGGGAACGATAAACTCATCTTT. It specifies CACDTVPGNDKLIF.

This clone was seen a few times. The chain recombines TRDV2 with TRDJ3; 12 nucleotides match TRDD3. With V trimmed by 0 bases and J by 0 bases, 8 bases remained unmatched. Germline V lookup: CDR1 GEAIGNYY, CDR2 EKD. This CDR3 has 21 amino acids. The CDR3 nucleotides read TGTGCCTGTGACACCATCTTACTGGGGGATACTCGCTCCTGGGACACCCGACAGATGTTTTTC. Translating gives CACDTILLGDTRSWDTRQMFF.